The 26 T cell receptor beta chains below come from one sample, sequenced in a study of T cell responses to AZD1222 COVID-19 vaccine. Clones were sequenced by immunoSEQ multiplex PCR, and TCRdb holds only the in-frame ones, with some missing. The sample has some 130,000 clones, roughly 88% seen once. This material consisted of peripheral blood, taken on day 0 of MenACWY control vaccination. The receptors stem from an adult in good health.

In nucleotides, the CDR3 is TGTGCCAGCAGCTTCAGGCAGGCCCTGCGCGAGCAGTACTTC. This encodes CASSFRQALREQYF. The chain joins TRBV13 to TRBJ2-7; D call uncertain. The CDR3 totals 14 residues. CDR1 PRHDT and CDR2 FYEKMQ come from the germline V gene (reference sequence). V was cut by 3 bases and J by 6 bases, with 15 bases left in between.

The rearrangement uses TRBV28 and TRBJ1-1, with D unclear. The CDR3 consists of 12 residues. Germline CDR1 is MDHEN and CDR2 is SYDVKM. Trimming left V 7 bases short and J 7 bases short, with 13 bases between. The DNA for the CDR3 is TGTGCCAGCATCCCGACCCCAGGTGAAGCTTTCTTT. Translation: CASIPTPGEAFF.

CDR3 DNA sequence: TGCGCCACCCCTGGGCTAGCGGGAAACACCGGGGAGCTGTTTTTT. Translation gives CATPGLAGNTGELFF. The chain uses TRBV10-2 and TRBJ2-2, with 9 nucleotides matching TRBD2. This CDR3 contains 15 residues. The V gene end was trimmed by 10 bases and the J gene end by 2 bases; junction bases not matched to a gene: 8. Germline values: CDR1 WSHSY, CDR2 SAAADI.

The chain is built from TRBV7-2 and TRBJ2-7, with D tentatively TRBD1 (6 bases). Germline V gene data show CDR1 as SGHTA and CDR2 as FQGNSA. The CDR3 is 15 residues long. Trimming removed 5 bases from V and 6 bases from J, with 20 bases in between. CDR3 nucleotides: TGTGCCAGCAGCCTAGTGGGGACACCTCAGGTCGAGCAGTACTTC. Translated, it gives CASSLVGTPQVEQYF.

CDR3 bases: TGTGCCAGCAGCTTATACCGATACGAGCAGTACTTC. Its protein is CASSLYRYEQYF. This chain connects TRBV7-2 to TRBJ2-7; D remains unclear. Germline V gene data show CDR1 as SGHTA and CDR2 as FQGNSA. This CDR3 region has 12 residues. Trimming removed 2 bases from V and 4 bases from J, with 6 bases in between.

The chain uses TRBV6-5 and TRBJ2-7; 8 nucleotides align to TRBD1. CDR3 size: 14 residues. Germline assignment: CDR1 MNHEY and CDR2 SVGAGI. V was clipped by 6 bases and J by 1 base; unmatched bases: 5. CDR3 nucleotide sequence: TGTGCCAGCAGGGCAGGGGGCTCATCCTACGAGCAGTACTTC. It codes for CASRAGGSSYEQYF.

The DNA for the CDR3 is TGTGCCATCCAAAAATACAGGGGAGATACGCAGTATTTT. Protein product: CAIQKYRGDTQYF. The chain has TRBV6-6 and TRBJ2-3; TRBD1 matches 7 bases. The germline gives CDR1 MNHNY, CDR2 SVGAGI (reference sequence). Trimming cost V 10 bases and J 5 bases; bases outside gene matches: 9. There are 13 residues in the CDR3.

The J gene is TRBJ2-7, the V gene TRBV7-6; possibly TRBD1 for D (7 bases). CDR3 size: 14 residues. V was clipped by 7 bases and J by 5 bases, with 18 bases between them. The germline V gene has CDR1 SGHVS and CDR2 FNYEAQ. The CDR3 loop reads CASIQGGPGNEQYF. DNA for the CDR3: TGTGCCAGCATCCAGGGGGGCCCCGGCAACGAGCAGTACTTC.

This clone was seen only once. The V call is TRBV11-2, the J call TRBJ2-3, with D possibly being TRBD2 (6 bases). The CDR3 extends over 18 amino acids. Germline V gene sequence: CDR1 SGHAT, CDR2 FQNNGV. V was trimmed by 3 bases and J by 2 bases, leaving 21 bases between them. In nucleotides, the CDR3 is TGTGCCAGCAGCTTCCCCTCATCCGGGACGGACTACACAGATACGCAGTATTTT. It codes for CASSFPSSGTDYTDTQYF.

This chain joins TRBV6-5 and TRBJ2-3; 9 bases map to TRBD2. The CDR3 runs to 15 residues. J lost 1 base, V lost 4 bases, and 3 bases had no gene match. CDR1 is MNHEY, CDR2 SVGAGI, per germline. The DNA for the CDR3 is TGTGCCAGCAGTTCGTGGACTAGCGGCACAGATACGCAGTATTTT. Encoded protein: CASSSWTSGTDTQYF.

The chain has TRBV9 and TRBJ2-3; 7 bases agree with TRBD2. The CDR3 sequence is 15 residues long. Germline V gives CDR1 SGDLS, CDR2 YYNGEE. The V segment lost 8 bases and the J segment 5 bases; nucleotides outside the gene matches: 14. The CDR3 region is CARLGGTTHRDTQYF. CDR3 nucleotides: TGTGCCAGGTTGGGGGGGACTACACATAGAGATACGCAGTATTTT.

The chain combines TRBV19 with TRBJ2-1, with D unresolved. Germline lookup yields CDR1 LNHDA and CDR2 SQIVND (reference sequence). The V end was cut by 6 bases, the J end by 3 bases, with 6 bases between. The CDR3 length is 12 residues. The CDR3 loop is CASRASYNEQFF. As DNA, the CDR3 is TGTGCCAGTAGGGCTAGCTACAATGAGCAGTTCTTC. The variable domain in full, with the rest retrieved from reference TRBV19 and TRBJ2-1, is DGGITQSPKYLFRKEGQNVTLSCEQNLNHDAMYWYRQDPGQGLRLIYYSQIVNDFQKGDIAEGYSVSREKKESFPLTVTSAQKNPTAFYLCASRASYNEQFFGPGTRLTVL.

DNA of the CDR3: TGTGCCAGCAGACGCGGGGGGCAGCAGTACTTC. Protein product: CASRRGGQQYF. The rearrangement links TRBV28 to TRBJ2-7, with 8 nucleotides matching TRBD2. Looked up from germline, CDR1 is MDHEN and CDR2 is SYDVKM. Germline trimming cut 6 bases from V and 8 bases from J; bases unmatched to any gene: 3. The CDR3 loop spans 11 amino acids.

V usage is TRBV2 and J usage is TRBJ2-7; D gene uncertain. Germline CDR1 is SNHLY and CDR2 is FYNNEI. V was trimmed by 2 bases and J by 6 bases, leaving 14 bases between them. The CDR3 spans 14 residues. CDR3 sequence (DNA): TGTGCCAGCAGTGAATCGGACCCAACGCTCGAGCAGTACTTC. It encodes CASSESDPTLEQYF.

The CDR3 DNA reads TGTGCCAGCACCTCTTGGTCAGACACTGAAGCTTTCTTT. Translation gives CASTSWSDTEAFF. This chain joins TRBV12-3 or TRBV12-4 and TRBJ1-1; D not resolved. This CDR3 contains 13 residues. Between the trimmed V and J ends, which lost 7 bases and 3 bases, there was a span of 12 bases.

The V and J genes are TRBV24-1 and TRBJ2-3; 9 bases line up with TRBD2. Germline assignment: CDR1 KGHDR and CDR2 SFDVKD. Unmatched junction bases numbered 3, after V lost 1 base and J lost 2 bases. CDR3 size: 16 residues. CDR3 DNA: TGTGCCACCAGTGATTTTCGCGGGAGGGCCACAGATACGCAGTATTTT. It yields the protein CATSDFRGRATDTQYF.

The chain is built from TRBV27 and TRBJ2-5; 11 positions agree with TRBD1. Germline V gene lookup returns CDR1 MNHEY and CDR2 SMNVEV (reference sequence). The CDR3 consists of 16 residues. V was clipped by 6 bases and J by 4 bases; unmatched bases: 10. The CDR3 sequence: CASSPGTGGFGETQYF. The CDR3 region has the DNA TGTGCCAGCAGCCCCGGGACAGGGGGTTTCGGAGAGACCCAGTACTTC.

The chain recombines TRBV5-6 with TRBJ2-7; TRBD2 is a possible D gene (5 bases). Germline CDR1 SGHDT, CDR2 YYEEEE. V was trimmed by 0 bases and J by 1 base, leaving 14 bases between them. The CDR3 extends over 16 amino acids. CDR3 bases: TGTGCCAGCAGCTTGGATGTAGGGCGGGTATCCTACGAGCAGTACTTC. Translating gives CASSLDVGRVSYEQYF.

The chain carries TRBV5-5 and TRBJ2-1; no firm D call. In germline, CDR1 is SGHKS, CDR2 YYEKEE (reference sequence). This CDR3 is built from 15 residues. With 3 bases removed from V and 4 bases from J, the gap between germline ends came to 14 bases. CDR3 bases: TGTGCCAGCAGCTACAACACCGCAAAATACAATGAGCAGTTCTTC. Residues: CASSYNTAKYNEQFF.

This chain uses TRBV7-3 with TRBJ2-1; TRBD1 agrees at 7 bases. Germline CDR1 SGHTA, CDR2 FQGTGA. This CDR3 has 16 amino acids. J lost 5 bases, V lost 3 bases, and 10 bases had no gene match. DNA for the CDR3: TGTGCCAGCAGCTTCTTGGGGACAGCTGATGACAATGAGCAGTTCTTC. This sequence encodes CASSFLGTADDNEQFF.

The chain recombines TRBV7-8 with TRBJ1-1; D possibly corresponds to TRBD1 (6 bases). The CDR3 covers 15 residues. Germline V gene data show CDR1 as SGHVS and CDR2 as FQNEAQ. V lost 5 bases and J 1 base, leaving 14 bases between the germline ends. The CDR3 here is CASSPARGTNTEAFF. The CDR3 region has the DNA TGTGCCAGCAGCCCAGCAAGGGGGACGAACACTGAAGCTTTCTTT. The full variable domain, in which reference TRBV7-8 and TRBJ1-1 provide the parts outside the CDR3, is GAGVSQSPRYKVAKRGQDVALRCDPISGHVSLFWYQQALGQGPEFLTYFQNEAQLDKSGLPSDRFFAERPEGSVSTLKIQRTQQEDSAVYLCASSPARGTNTEAFFGQGTRLTVV.

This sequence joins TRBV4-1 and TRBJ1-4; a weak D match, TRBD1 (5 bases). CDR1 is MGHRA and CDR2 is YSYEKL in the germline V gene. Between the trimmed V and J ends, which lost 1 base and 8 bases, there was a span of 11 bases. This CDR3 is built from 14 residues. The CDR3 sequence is CASSQGFGTEKLFF. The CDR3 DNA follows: TGCGCCAGCAGCCAAGGTTTTGGGACCGAAAAACTGTTTTTT.

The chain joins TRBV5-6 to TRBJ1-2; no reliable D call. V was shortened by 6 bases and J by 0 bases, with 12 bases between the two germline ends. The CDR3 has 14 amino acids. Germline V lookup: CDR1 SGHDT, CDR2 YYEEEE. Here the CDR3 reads CASKLGGTNYGYTF. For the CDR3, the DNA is TGTGCCAGCAAATTGGGCGGAACTAACTATGGCTACACCTTC.

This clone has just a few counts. CDR3 DNA: TGTGCCAGCAGCTTAACGAAAGGGAATGGCTACACCTTC. It yields the protein CASSLTKGNGYTF. The chain has TRBV7-3 and TRBJ1-2; D unresolved. Germline V gives CDR1 SGHTA, CDR2 FQGTGA. V dropped 0 bases and J dropped 6 bases, with 8 bases sitting between them. This CDR3 contains 13 residues.

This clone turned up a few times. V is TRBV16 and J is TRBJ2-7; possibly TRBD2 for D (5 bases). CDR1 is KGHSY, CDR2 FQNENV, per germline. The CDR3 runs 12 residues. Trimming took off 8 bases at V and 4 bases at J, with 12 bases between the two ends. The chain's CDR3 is CASRGSAYEQYF. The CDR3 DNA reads TGTGCCAGCCGGGGTTCGGCTTACGAGCAGTACTTC.

CDR3 bases: TGCGCCAGCAGCAGGGACAGGGGGCACTATAATTCACCCCTCCACTTT. The encoded protein is CASSRDRGHYNSPLHF. This sequence joins TRBV5-1 and TRBJ1-6; 12 bases line up with TRBD1. The CDR3 consists of 16 residues. Germline V gives CDR1 SGHRS, CDR2 YFSETQ. V was pared by 4 bases and J by 3 bases, with 2 bases of the junction left unmatched.